This T cell receptor (beta chain) was recovered during a study of cytomegalovirus exposure and HLA in healthy donors. Broader study findings: The authors listed roughly 150 TCR beta chains as cytomegalovirus-associated. Reportedly, diagnosis of cytomegalovirus status by the classifier showed high specificity and sensitivity. The authors confirmed in vitro that a few CMV-associated chains were specific for CMV antigens.

Separate from the approximately 650-subject first cohort, the roughly 120-subject validation cohort was the one that the donors belonged to. Notes on this clone: Its specificity is unknown.

Produced via immunoSEQ multiplex PCR; TCRdb's table is partial and in-frame only. Of more than 55,000 clones in the sample, more than 90% are singletons; the top ten hold approximately 0.91%. This clonotype was sampled from a man younger than 35 in good health and CMV-seronegative. The sequenced sample consisted of PBMCs.

As DNA, the CDR3 is TGTGCCAGCAGTGCTACAGGTCTGGGCGGCTACACCTTC. Amino acid sequence: CASSATGLGGYTF. The chain uses TRBV27 and TRBJ1-2, with D perhaps matching TRBD1 (5 bases). Germline loops: CDR1 MNHEY, CDR2 SMNVEV (reference sequence). The V end was cut by 5 bases, the J end by 8 bases, with 15 bases between. This CDR3 spans 13 amino acids.